This T cell receptor (beta chain) is from a study of blood T cell repertoires in COVID-19. Study summary: From the United States, Italy and Spain came samples of acute and convalescent COVID-19. From T cells, B-cell-depleted T cells, or PBMCs came the material, which was cDNA or gDNA.

Per the original methods: Amplified reference gene primers provided the basis for estimating nucleated cell counts. Libraries were prepared by immunoSEQ multiplex PCR; TCRdb keeps only in-frame clonotypes and omits some of them. V and J calls and clone size are given by that table; D and trimming were obtained from the DNA. Of approximately 89,000 clones in the sample, over 70% were seen once. The length of the CDR3 is 13 residues. V shed 0 bases and J shed 13 bases, with 16 bases lying between them. Germline V gene lookup returns CDR1 SQVTM and CDR2 ANQGSEA. V usage is TRBV29-1 and J usage is TRBJ2-1, with D perhaps TRBD2 (5 bases). Sequenced sample: peripheral blood. This receptor was taken from a man between 65 and 85 years old with acute or convalescent COVID-19. In nucleotides, the CDR3 is TGCAGCGTTGAAGATCTTTCAGCGGTCTTACAGTTCTTC. It is translated as CSVEDLSAVLQFF.